This T cell receptor (beta chain) was recovered during a study of T cell changes during pregnancy in multiple sclerosis. Measured with immunoSEQ multiplex PCR; TCRdb has only the in-frame clones, and not every one. The sample yields fewer than 45,000 clones, around nine tenths seen once. The CDR3 is 15 residues long. The J segment lost 5 bases and the V segment lost 1 base, leaving 8 bases of the junction unmatched. Germline assignment: CDR1 GTSNPN and CDR2 SVGIG (reference sequence). This clone was observed a handful of times. Sequenced here: peripheral blood, sampled in the third trimester of pregnancy. This chain joins TRBV30 and TRBJ2-3; 8 bases are a match to TRBD1. The clonotype comes from a female donor in good health, enrolled as a control in a pregnancy study. CDR3 region: CAWSAGGDWGDTQYF. In DNA form, the CDR3 reads TGTGCCTGGAGTGCAGGGGGCGATTGGGGAGATACGCAGTATTTT. The full variable domain, rest sourced from reference TRBV30 and TRBJ2-3, is SQTIHQWPATLVQPVGSPLSLECTVEGTSNPNLYWYRQAAGRGLQLLFYSVGIGQISSEVPQNLSASRPQDRQFILSSKKLLLSDSGFYLCAWSAGGDWGDTQYFGPGTRLTVL.